A selection of T cell receptor beta chains follows, all from one sample in a study of control samples from healthy donors and cancer patients. The protocol was immunoSEQ multiplex PCR, while the TCRdb copy is restricted to in-frame clones and leaves out a portion. Its clone listing holds around 190,000 clones. Specimen: blood. These receptors all come from a woman aged 25 to 45 in good health. CDR3s include the opening cysteine and the closing phenylalanine or tryptophan. The order of the fields is V gene, J gene, D gene, CDR3 protein, CDR3 DNA. The D gene is left open where the match is weak.

TRBV7-9	TRBJ2-1	NA	CASGSYNEQFF	TGTGCCAGCGGAAGCTACAATGAGCAGTTCTTC
TRBV5-1	TRBJ1-2	NA	CASSRGQLYGYTF	TGCGCCAGCAGCAGAGGACAGCTTTATGGCTACACCTTC
TRBV9	TRBJ1-4	TRBD1	CASSTGQGGGEKLFF	TGTGCCAGCAGCACGGGACAGGGGGGAGGTGAAAAACTGTTTTTT
TRBV19	TRBJ1-5	NA	CASSMAVYSNQPQHF	TGTGCCAGTAGTATGGCAGTCTATAGCAATCAGCCCCAGCATTTT
TRBV27	TRBJ1-2	NA	CASSLSLSGSGYTF	TGTGCCAGCAGTTTATCGCTTTCGGGGAGCGGCTACACCTTC
TRBV6-5	TRBJ2-2	NA	CASSYLPGELFF	TGTGCCAGCAGTTACCTCCCCGGGGAGCTGTTTTTT
TRBV28	TRBJ1-6	NA	CASRYRDIRVFNSPLHF	TGTGCCAGCAGGTACCGGGACATCCGCGTCTTTAATTCACCCCTCCACTTT
TRBV12-3/TRBV12-4	TRBJ1-4	NA	CASSLNGLTKLFF	TGTGCCAGCAGTTTAAACGGGCTCACGAAACTGTTTTTT
TRBV11-2	TRBJ2-5	TRBD2	CASSASGTSGVETQYF	TGTGCCAGCAGCGCCTCCGGGACTAGCGGGGTAGAGACCCAGTACTTC
TRBV5-5	TRBJ2-6	NA	CASSLGGTGSSGANVLTF	TGTGCCAGCAGCTTGGGTGGGACCGGTAGCTCTGGGGCCAACGTCCTGACTTTC
TRBV24-1	TRBJ1-5	NA	CATSGVETPNQPQHF	TGTGCCACCAGTGGAGTGGAGACACCAAATCAGCCCCAGCATTTT
TRBV19	TRBJ1-6	TRBD1	CASSILRQGAYSPLHF	TGTGCCAGTAGTATCCTTCGACAGGGGGCTTATTCACCCCTCCACTTT
TRBV7-3	TRBJ2-6	NA	CASSLRSYWEPHTFSGANVLTF	TGTGCCAGCAGCTTAAGGAGCTATTGGGAGCCCCATACCTTCTCTGGGGCCAACGTCCTGACTTTC
TRBV28	TRBJ1-2	NA	CASSFQQGIGYTF	TGTGCCAGCAGTTTCCAACAGGGAATTGGCTACACCTTC
TRBV6-1	TRBJ2-5	TRBD2	CASSDRAGVETQYF	TGTGCCAGCAGTGATCGGGCGGGGGTGGAGACCCAGTACTTC
TRBV6-5	TRBJ1-2	NA	CASGGYNYGYTF	TGTGCCTCCGGGGGTTACAACTATGGCTACACCTTC
TRBV5-6	TRBJ1-4	NA	CASSLGGFEKLFF	TGTGCCAGCAGCTTGGGGGGTTTTGAAAAACTGTTTTTT
TRBV5-1	TRBJ1-3	NA	CASSPRGSRNTIYF	TGCGCCAGCAGCCCAAGGGGGAGCAGAAACACCATATATTTT
TRBV10-3	TRBJ1-1	TRBD1	CAITGTGASAFF	TGTGCCATCACTGGGACAGGGGCTTCAGCTTTCTTT
TRBV4-1	TRBJ1-2	NA	CASSQDSSGVGYTF	TGCGCCAGCAGCCAAGATAGTTCAGGGGTTGGCTACACCTTC
TRBV6-2/TRBV6-3	TRBJ1-1	NA	CASSYSLVQGGTEAFF	TGTGCCAGCAGTTACTCATTGGTACAGGGAGGGACTGAAGCTTTCTTT
TRBV24-1	TRBJ1-5	NA	CATSDTRSRQPQHF	TGTGCCACCAGTGATACCAGGAGTCGTCAGCCCCAGCATTTT
TRBV5-6	TRBJ2-1	NA	CASSGDSRYNEQFF	TGTGCCAGCAGCGGGGACTCCAGATACAATGAGCAGTTCTTC
TRBV30	TRBJ2-3	NA	CAWSVTSTDTQYF	TGTGCCTGGAGTGTAACTAGCACAGATACGCAGTATTTT
TRBV6-2/TRBV6-3	TRBJ1-1	NA	CASSYWEDTEAFF	TGTGCCAGCAGTTACTGGGAGGACACTGAAGCTTTCTTT
TRBV27	TRBJ2-3	NA	CASRTSTDTQYF	TGTGCCAGCAGGACTAGCACAGATACGCAGTATTTT
TRBV7-2	TRBJ1-5	NA	CASSLSYAANQPQHF	TGTGCCAGCAGCTTAAGTTACGCAGCGAATCAGCCCCAGCATTTT
TRBV6-5	TRBJ1-2	TRBD1	CASSPTGTVYGYTF	TGTGCCAGCAGTCCCACCGGGACAGTCTATGGCTACACCTTC
TRBV6-5	TRBJ1-4	NA	CASSYSWGFRNEKLFF	TGTGCCAGCAGTTACTCATGGGGATTCCGGAATGAAAAACTGTTTTTT
TRBV27	TRBJ1-6	NA	CASSLYSDPRSYNSPLHF	TGTGCCAGCAGTTTATACTCCGACCCCCGCTCCTATAATTCACCCCTCCACTTT
TRBV5-8	TRBJ1-2	NA	CASSLPPNYGYTF	TGTGCCAGCAGCTTGCCGCCAAACTATGGCTACACCTTC
TRBV3-1/TRBV3-2	TRBJ2-1	NA	CASSQDSWDEQFF	TGTGCCAGCAGCCAAGATTCGTGGGATGAGCAGTTCTTC
TRBV28	TRBJ1-2	NA	CASSLPRSVAGNRPYGYTF	TGTGCCAGCAGTTTACCCCGATCCGTGGCAGGAAATAGGCCCTATGGCTACACCTTC
TRBV7-9	TRBJ2-7	TRBD1	CASSSQGYEQYF	TGTGCCAGCAGCTCACAGGGGTACGAGCAGTACTTC
TRBV19	TRBJ1-6	NA	CASSIETGSFNSPLHF	TGTGCCAGTAGTATAGAAACAGGGAGCTTTAATTCACCCCTCCACTTT
TRBV10-3	TRBJ1-1	TRBD1	CAISLTGPNTEAFF	TGTGCCATCAGTCTGACAGGGCCGAACACTGAAGCTTTCTTT
TRBV14	TRBJ2-3	NA	CASSQTVLLRYGQYF	TGTGCCAGCAGCCAAACAGTACTACTAAGATACGGGCAGTATTTT
TRBV5-1	TRBJ2-1	TRBD2	CASSLGAVAGAYNEQFF	TGCGCCAGCAGCTTGGGGGCCGTAGCGGGGGCCTACAATGAGCAGTTCTTC
TRBV27	TRBJ2-7	NA	CASSSKAYEQYF	TGTGCCAGCAGTTCCAAAGCCTACGAGCAGTACTTC
TRBV27	TRBJ2-6	NA	CASSLSMDGVRRSSGANVLTF	TGTGCCAGCAGTTTATCGATGGATGGGGTGAGACGAAGCTCTGGGGCCAACGTCCTGACTTTC
TRBV11-2	TRBJ1-1	NA	CASSRTVNTEAFF	TGTGCCAGCAGCAGGACGGTGAACACTGAAGCTTTCTTT
TRBV30	TRBJ1-5	TRBD1	CAWSEGQGRPQPQHF	TGTGCCTGGAGTGAGGGACAGGGAAGGCCTCAGCCCCAGCATTTT
TRBV28	TRBJ1-5	NA	CASSPHWGNQPQHF	TGTGCCAGCAGTCCGCATTGGGGCAATCAGCCCCAGCATTTT
TRBV19	TRBJ1-1	TRBD1	CASSIPGGGGTEAFF	TGTGCCAGTAGTATTCCAGGGGGCGGAGGGACTGAAGCTTTCTTT
TRBV9	TRBJ1-2	TRBD1	CASSLPGGNYGYTF	TGTGCCAGCAGCTTACCAGGGGGTAACTATGGCTACACCTTC
TRBV28	TRBJ2-7	TRBD1	CASRGQPYEQYF	TGTGCCAGCAGGGGACAGCCCTACGAGCAGTACTTC